This T cell receptor beta chain was identified during a study of OX40 agonist ivuxolimab in advanced cancers. Study-wide context: Ivuxolimab doses were 0.01, 0.1, 0.3, 1.5, 3 or 10 mg/kg every 2 weeks.

Study-level points and caveats: Partial responders receiving 0.1-3.0 mg/kg showed among the lowest clonal expansion.

Germline loops: CDR1 SGHTA, CDR2 FQGNSA. Trimming cost V 3 bases and J 10 bases; bases outside gene matches: 11. This CDR3 has 14 residues. Data came from immunoSEQ multiplex PCR; TCRdb stores just in-frame clones and leaves some out. Of over 80,000 clones in the sample, around four fifths are singletons; the top ten hold around 0.88%. In regard to this clone: Antigen specificity is unknown.

The sample in question was CD4+ or CD8+ T cells sorted from blood, obtained in a trial of the OX40 agonist ivuxolimab. This clonotype was obtained from an adult with an advanced solid tumor such as melanoma, head and neck, liver or kidney cancer. The chain carries TRBV7-2 and TRBJ1-1; TRBD1 matches 7 bases. For the CDR3, the DNA is TGTGCCAGCAGCTTCCGACAGGGCCTCGGGGGAGCTTTCTTT. The encoded protein is CASSFRQGLGGAFF. Full variable domain (remainder filled in from reference TRBV7-2 and TRBJ1-1): GAGVSQSPSNKVTEKGKDVELRCDPISGHTALYWYRQSLGQGLEFLIYFQGNSAPDKSGLPSDRFSAERTGGSVSTLTIQRTQQEDSAVYLCASSFRQGLGGAFFGQGTRLTVV.